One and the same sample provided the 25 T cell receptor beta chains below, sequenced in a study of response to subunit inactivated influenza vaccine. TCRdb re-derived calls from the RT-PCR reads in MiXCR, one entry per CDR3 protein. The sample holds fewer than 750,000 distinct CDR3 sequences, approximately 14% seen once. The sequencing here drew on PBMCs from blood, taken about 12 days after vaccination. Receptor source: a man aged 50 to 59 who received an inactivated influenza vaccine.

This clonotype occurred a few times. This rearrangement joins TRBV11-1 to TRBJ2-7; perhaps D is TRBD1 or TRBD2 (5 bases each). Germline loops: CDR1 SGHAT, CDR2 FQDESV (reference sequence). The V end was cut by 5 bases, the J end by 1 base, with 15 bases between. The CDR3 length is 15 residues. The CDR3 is CASSQSGTASYEQYF. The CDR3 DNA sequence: TGTGCCAGCAGCCAGTCCGGGACGGCGTCCTACGAGCAGTACTTC.

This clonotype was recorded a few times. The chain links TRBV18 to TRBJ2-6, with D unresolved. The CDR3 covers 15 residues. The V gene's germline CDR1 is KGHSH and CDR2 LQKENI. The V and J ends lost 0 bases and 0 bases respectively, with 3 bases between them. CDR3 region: CASSPPYSGANVLTF. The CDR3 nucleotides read TGTGCCAGCTCACCACCGTACTCTGGGGCCAACGTCCTGACTTTC.

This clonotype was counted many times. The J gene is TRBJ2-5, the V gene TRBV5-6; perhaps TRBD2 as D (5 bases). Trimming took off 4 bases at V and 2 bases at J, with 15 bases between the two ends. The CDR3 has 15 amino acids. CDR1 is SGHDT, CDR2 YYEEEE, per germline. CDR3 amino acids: CASSPEASPQETQYF. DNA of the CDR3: TGTGCCAGCAGCCCCGAGGCTAGCCCTCAAGAGACCCAGTACTTC.

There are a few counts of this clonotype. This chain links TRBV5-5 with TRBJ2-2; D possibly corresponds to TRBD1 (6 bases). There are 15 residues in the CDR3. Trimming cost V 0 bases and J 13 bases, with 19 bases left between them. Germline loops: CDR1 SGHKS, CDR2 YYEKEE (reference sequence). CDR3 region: CASSLAPGAPEWLFF. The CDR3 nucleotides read TGTGCCAGCAGCTTGGCACCAGGGGCCCCTGAGTGGCTGTTTTTT.

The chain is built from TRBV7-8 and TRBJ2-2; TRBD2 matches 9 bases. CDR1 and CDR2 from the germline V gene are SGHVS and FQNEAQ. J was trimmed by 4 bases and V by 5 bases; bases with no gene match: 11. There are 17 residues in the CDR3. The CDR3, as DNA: TGTGCCAGCAGCCTTACAAGGGCGGGAGGGTCCACCGGGGAGCTGTTTTTT. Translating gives CASSLTRAGGSTGELFF.

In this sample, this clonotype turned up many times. For the CDR3, the DNA is TGTGCCAGCAGTTTTTCGGGGAACAATCAGCCCCAGCATTTT. The encoded protein is CASSFSGNNQPQHF. The J gene is TRBJ1-5, the V gene TRBV12-3 or TRBV12-4; D uncertain. The V and J ends lost 3 bases and 3 bases respectively, with 9 bases between them. The CDR3 length is 14 residues.

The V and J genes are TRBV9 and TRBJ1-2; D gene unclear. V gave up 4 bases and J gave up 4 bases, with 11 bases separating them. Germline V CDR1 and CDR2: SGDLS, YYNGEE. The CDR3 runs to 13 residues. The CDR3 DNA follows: TGTGCCAGCAGCAGAGGGTCTTTCTATGGCTACACCTTC. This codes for CASSRGSFYGYTF.

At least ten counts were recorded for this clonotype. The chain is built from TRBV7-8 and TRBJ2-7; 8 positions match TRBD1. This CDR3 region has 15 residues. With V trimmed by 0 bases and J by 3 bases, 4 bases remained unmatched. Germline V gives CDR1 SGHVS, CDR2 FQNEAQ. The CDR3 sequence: CASSLAGTGNYEQYF. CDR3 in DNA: TGTGCCAGCAGCTTAGCGGGGACAGGAAACTACGAGCAGTACTTC.

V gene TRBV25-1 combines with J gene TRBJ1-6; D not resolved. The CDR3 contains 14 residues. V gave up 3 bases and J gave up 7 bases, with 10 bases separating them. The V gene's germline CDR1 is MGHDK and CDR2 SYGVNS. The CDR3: CASSDRPLNSPLHF. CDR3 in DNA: TGTGCCAGCAGTGACCGTCCCTTAAATTCACCCCTCCACTTT.

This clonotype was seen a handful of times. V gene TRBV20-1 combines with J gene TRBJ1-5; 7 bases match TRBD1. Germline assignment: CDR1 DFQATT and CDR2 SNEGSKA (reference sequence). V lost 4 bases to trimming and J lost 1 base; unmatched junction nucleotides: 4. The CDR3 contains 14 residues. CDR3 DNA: TGCAGTGCTACAGGGGGGACAAGCAATCAGCCCCAGCATTTT. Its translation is CSATGGTSNQPQHF.

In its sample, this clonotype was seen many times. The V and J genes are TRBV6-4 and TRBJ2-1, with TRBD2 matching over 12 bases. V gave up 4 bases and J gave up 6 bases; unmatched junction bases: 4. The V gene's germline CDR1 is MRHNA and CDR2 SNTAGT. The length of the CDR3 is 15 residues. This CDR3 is CASSGTSGRINEQFF. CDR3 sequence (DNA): TGTGCCAGCAGTGGAACTAGCGGGAGGATCAATGAGCAGTTCTTC.

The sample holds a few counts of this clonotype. The CDR3 DNA reads TGTGCCAGCACGGCAATAAGCTCCTACGAGCAGTACTTC. Protein product: CASTAISSYEQYF. The rearrangement uses TRBV6-1 and TRBJ2-7; D remains ambiguous. This CDR3 contains 13 residues. V lost 7 bases, J lost 0 bases, and 10 bases lay in between. The germline V gene encodes CDR1 MNHNS and CDR2 SASEGT.

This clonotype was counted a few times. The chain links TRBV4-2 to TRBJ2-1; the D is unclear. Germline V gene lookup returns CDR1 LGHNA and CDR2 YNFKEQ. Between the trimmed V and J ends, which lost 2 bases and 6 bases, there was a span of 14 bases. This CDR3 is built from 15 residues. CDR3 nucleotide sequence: TGTGCCAGCAGCCAATCGGCCTCGAACCTCAATGAGCAGTTCTTC. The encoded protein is CASSQSASNLNEQFF.

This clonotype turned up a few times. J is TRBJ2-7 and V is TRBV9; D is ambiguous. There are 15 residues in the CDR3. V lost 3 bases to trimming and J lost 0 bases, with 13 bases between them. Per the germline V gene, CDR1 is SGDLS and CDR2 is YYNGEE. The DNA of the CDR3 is TGTGCCAGCAGCGCTTCTGGCAGCAGCTCCTACGAGCAGTACTTC. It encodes CASSASGSSSYEQYF.

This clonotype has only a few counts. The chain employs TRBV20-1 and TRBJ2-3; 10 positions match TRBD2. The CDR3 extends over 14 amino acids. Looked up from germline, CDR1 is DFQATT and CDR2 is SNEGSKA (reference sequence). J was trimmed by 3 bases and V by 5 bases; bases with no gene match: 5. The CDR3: CSASSGSMTDTQYF. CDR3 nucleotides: TGCAGTGCTTCTAGCGGGAGTATGACAGATACGCAGTATTTT.

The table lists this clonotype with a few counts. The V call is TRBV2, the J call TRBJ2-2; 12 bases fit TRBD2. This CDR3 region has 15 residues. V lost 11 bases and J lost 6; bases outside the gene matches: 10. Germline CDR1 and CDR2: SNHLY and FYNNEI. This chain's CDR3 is CAGGASGGASGELFF. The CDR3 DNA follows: TGTGCCGGCGGGGCTAGCGGGGGGGCCTCCGGGGAGCTGTTTTTT.

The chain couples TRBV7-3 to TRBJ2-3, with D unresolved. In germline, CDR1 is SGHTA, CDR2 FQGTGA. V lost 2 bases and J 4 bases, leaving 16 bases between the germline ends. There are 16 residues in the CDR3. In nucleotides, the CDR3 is TGTGCCAGCAGCTTACCCCGGACCCAAGTCCCAGATACGCAGTATTTT. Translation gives CASSLPRTQVPDTQYF. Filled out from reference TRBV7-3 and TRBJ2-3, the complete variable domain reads GAGVSQTPSNKVTEKGKYVELRCDPISGHTALYWYRQSLGQGPEFLIYFQGTGAADDSGLPNDRFFAVRPEGSVSTLKIQRTERGDSAVYLCASSLPRTQVPDTQYFGPGTRLTVL.

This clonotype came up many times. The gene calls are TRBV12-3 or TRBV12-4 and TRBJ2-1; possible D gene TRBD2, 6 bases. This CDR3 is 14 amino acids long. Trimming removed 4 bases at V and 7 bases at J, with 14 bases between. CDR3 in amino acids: CASSYELAGNEQFF. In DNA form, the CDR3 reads TGTGCCAGCAGTTATGAACTAGCTGGGAATGAGCAGTTCTTC.

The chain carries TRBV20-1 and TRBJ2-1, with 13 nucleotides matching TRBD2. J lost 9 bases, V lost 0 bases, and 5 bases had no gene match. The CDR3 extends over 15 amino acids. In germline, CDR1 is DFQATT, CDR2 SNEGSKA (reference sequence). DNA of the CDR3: TGCAGTGCTAGAGATTGGACTAGCGGGAGTACTGAGCAGTTCTTC. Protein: CSARDWTSGSTEQFF.

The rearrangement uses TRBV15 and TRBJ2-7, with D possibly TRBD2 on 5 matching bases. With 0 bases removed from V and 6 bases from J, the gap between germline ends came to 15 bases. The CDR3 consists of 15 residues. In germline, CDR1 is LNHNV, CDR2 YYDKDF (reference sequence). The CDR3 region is CATSREVVISAEQYF. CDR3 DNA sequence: TGTGCCACCAGCAGAGAGGTGGTGATTAGCGCCGAGCAGTACTTC.

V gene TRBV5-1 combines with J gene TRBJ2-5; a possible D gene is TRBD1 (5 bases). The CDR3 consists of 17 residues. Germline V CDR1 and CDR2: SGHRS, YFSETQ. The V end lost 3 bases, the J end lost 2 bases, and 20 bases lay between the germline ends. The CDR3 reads CASSWRDSTRRQETQYF. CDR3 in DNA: TGCGCCAGCAGCTGGAGAGACAGTACCCGAAGACAAGAGACCCAGTACTTC.

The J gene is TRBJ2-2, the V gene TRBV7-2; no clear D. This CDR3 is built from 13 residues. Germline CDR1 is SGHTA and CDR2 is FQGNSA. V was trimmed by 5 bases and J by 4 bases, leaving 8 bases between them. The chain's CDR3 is CASSPTATGELFF. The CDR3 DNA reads TGTGCCAGCAGCCCCACTGCCACCGGGGAGCTGTTTTTT.

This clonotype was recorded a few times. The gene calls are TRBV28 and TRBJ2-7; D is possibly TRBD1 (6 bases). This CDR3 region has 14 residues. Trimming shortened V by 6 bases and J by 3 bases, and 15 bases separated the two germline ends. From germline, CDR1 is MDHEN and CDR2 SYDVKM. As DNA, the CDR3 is TGTGCCAGCAGCCGATATACAGGGAACTACGAGCAGTACTTC. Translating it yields CASSRYTGNYEQYF.

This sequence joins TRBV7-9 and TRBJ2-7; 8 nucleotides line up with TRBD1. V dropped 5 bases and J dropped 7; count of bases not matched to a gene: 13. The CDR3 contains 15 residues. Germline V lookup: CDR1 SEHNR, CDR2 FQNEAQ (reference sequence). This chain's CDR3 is CASSNDWTGRIEQYF. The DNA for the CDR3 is TGTGCCAGCAGCAATGATTGGACAGGGCGCATAGAGCAGTACTTC.

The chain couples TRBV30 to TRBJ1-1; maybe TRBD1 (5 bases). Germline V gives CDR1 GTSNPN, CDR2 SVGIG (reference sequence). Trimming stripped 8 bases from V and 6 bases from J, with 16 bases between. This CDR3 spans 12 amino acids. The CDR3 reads CAGKGLGAEAFF. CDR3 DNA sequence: TGTGCCGGGAAGGGGCTAGGCGCTGAAGCTTTCTTT. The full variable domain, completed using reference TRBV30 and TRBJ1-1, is SQTIHQWPATLVQPVGSPLSLECTVEGTSNPNLYWYRQAAGRGLQLLFYSVGIGQISSEVPQNLSASRPQDRQFILSSKKLLLSDSGFYLCAGKGLGAEAFFGQGTRLTVV.